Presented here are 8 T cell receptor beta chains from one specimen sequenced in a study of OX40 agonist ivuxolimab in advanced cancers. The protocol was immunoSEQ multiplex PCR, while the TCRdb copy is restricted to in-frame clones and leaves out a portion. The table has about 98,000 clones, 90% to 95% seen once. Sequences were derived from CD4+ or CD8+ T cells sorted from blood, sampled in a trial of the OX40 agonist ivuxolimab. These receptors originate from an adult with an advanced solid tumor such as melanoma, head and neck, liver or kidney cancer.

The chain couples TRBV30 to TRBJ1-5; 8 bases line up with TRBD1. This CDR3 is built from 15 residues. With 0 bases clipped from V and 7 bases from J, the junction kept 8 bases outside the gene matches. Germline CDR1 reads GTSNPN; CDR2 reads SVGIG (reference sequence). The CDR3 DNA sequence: TGTGCCTGGAGTGTCGGGACCCAGGGGGCCCAGCCCCAGCATTTT. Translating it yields CAWSVGTQGAQPQHF. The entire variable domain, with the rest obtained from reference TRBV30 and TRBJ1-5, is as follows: SQTIHQWPATLVQPVGSPLSLECTVEGTSNPNLYWYRQAAGRGLQLLFYSVGIGQISSEVPQNLSASRPQDRQFILSSKKLLLSDSGFYLCAWSVGTQGAQPQHFGDGTRLSIL.

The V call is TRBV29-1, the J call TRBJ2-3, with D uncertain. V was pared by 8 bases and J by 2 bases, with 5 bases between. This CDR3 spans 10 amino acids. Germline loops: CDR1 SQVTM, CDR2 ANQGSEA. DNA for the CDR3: TGCAGCCCACACACAGATACGCAGTATTTT. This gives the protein CSPHTDTQYF.

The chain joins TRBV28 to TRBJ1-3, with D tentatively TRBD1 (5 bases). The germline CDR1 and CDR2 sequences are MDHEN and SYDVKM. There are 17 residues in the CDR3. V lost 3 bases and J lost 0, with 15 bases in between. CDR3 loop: CASSFGGTLSSGNTIYF. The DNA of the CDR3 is TGTGCCAGCAGTTTTGGTGGGACGTTGAGCTCTGGAAACACCATATATTTT.

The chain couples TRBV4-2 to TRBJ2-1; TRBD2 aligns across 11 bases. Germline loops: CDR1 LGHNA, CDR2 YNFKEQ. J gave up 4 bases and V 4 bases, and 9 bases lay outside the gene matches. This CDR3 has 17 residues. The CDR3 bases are TGTGCCAGCAGCCCCAACCCCGGGACTAGCGGATACAATGAGCAGTTCTTC. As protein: CASSPNPGTSGYNEQFF.

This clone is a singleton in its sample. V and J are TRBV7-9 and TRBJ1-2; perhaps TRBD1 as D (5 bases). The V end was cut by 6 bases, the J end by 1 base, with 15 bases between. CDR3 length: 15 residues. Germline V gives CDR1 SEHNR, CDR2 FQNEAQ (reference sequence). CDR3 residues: CASRSGTAINYGYTF. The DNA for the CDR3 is TGTGCCAGCAGATCCGGGACGGCGATTAACTATGGCTACACCTTC. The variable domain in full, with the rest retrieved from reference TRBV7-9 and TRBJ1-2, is DTGVSQNPRHKITKRGQNVTFRCDPISEHNRLYWYRQTLGQGPEFLTYFQNEAQLEKSRLLSDRFSAERPKGSFSTLEIQRTEQGDSAMYLCASRSGTAINYGYTFGSGTRLTVV.

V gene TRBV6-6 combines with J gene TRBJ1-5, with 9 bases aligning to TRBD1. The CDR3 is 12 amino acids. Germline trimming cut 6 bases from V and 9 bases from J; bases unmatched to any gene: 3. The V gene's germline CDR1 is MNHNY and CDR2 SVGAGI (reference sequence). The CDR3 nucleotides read TGTGCCAGCAGAGCACAGGGGGCGCCCCAGCATTTT. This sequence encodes CASRAQGAPQHF.

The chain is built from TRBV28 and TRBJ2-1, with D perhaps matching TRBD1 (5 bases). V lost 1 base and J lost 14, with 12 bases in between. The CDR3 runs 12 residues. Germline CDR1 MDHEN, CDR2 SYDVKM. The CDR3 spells CASSLSGTGEFF. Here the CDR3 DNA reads TGTGCCAGCAGTTTATCTGGTACAGGAGAGTTCTTC.

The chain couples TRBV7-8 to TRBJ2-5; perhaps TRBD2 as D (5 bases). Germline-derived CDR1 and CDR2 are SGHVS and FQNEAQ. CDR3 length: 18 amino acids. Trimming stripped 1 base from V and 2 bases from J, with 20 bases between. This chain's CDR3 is CASSLERMSGYSQETQYF. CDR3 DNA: TGTGCCAGCAGCTTAGAAAGGATGAGCGGATACTCACAAGAGACCCAGTACTTC.